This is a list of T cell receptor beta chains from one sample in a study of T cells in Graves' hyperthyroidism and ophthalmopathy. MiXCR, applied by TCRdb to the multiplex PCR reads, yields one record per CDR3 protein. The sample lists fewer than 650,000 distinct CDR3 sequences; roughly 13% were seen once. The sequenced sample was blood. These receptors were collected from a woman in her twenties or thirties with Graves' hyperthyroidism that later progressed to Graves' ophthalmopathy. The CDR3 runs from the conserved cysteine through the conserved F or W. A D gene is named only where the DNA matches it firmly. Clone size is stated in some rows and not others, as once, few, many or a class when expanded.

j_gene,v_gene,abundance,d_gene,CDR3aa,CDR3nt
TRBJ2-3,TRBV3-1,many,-,CASSQIVRASRGTDTQYF,TGTGCCAGCAGCCAAATAGTCCGGGCCTCAAGGGGCACAGATACGCAGTATTTT
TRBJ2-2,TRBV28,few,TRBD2,CASRSGTSGTGELFF,TGTGCCAGCAGGTCCGGGACTAGCGGCACCGGGGAGCTGTTTTTT
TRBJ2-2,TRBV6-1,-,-,CASISVNTGELFF,TGTGCCAGCATATCGGTAAACACCGGGGAGCTGTTTTTT
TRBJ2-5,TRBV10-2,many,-,CASSEAGPQETQYF,TGCGCCAGCAGTGAAGCGGGTCCCCAAGAGACCCAGTACTTC
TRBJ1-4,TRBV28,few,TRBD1,CASSSQGVPNEKLFF,TGTGCCAGCAGTTCCCAGGGGGTACCAAATGAAAAACTGTTTTTT
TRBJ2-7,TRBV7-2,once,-,CASRSPTGPYEQYF,TGTGCCAGTCGTAGTCCTACGGGACCCTACGAGCAGTACTTC
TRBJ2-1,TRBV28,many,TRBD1,CASAKGAREQFF,TGTGCCAGCGCAAAGGGGGCGCGGGAGCAGTTCTTC
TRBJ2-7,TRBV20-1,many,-,CSARDRRGNPAYEQYF,TGCAGTGCTAGAGATCGCCGGGGGAACCCGGCCTACGAGCAGTACTTC
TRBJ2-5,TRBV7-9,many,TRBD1,CASTPDRPPGQQETQYF,TGTGCCAGCACCCCCGATCGACCGCCGGGACAGCAAGAGACCCAGTACTTC
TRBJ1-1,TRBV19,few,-,CASSMGLGGTEAFF,TGTGCCAGTAGTATGGGACTCGGGGGCACTGAAGCTTTCTTT
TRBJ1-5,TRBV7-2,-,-,CASSSGDGDNQPQHF,TGTGCCAGCAGCAGTGGGGACGGGGACAATCAGCCCCAGCATTTT
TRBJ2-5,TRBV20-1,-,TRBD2,CSARRLAGVETQYF,TGCAGTGCTAGACGGCTAGCGGGAGTGGAGACCCAGTACTTC
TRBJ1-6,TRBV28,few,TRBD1,CASRQGVDNSPLHF,TGTGCCAGCCGACAGGGGGTTGACAATTCACCCCTCCACTTT
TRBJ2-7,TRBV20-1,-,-,CSASDSYEQYF,TGCAGTGCTAGCGACAGCTACGAGCAGTACTTC
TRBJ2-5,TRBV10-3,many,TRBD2,CAISDVSGSLRETQYF,TGTGCCATCAGTGACGTTAGCGGGAGCCTGAGAGAGACCCAGTACTTC
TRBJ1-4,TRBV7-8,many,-,CASSSRSTNEKLFF,TGTGCCAGCAGCTCTCGGTCAACTAATGAAAAACTGTTTTTT
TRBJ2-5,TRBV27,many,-,CASSLTGITTQYF,TGTGCCAGCAGTTTAACAGGGATAACGACCCAGTACTTC
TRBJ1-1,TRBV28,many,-,CASSLHRAWNTEAFF,TGTGCCAGCAGTTTGCACAGGGCTTGGAACACTGAAGCTTTCTTT
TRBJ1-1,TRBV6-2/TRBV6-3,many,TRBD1,CASSRRGKTEAFF,TGTGCCAGCAGCCGCAGGGGGAAGACTGAAGCTTTCTTT
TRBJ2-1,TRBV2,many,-,CASTGGTLAANEQFF,TGTGCCAGCACAGGGGGGACCCTCGCGGCCAATGAGCAGTTCTTC
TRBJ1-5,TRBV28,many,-,CASNLPGGLNQPQHF,TGTGCCAGCAACCTACCGGGGGGGCTTAATCAGCCCCAGCATTTT
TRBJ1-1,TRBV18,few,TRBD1,CASSPGTGPMNTEAFF,TGTGCCAGCTCACCCGGGACAGGGCCCATGAACACTGAAGCTTTCTTT
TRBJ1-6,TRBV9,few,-,CASSGTPNNSPLHF,TGTGCCAGCAGCGGGACACCTAATAATTCACCCCTCCACTTT
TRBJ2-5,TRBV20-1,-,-,CSGTTGGTETQYF,TGCAGCGGGACAACCGGGGGGACGGAGACCCAGTACTTC
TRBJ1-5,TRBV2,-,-,CASSPDRDANSNQPQHF,TGTGCCAGCAGTCCGGACCGGGACGCCAATAGCAATCAGCCCCAGCATTTT
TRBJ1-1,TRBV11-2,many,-,CASGAGNKAEAFF,TGTGCCAGCGGGGCAGGGAATAAAGCTGAAGCTTTCTTT
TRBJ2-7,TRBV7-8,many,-,CASSFAGQSYEQYF,TGTGCCAGCAGCTTTGCGGGACAGAGCTACGAGCAGTACTTC
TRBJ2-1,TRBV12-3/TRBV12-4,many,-,CASSLVGERTYNEQFF,TGTGCCAGCAGTTTAGTTGGCGAGAGGACCTACAATGAGCAGTTCTTC
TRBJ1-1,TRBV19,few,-,CASCRQLDTEAFF,TGTGCCAGTTGTAGACAGTTGGACACTGAAGCTTTCTTT
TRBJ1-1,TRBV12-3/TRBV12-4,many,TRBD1,CASSLTGGYEWTEAFF,TGTGCCAGCAGTCTCACAGGGGGCTACGAGTGGACTGAAGCTTTCTTT
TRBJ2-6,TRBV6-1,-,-,CASSSVGEGANVLTF,TGTGCCAGCAGCTCAGTCGGGGAAGGGGCCAACGTCCTGACTTTC
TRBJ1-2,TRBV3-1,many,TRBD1,CASSQGPGQGYGYTF,TGTGCCAGCAGCCAAGGGCCGGGACAGGGCTATGGCTACACCTTC
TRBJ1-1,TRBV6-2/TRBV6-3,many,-,CASGGWQNTEAFF,TGTGCCAGCGGGGGCTGGCAGAACACTGAAGCTTTCTTT
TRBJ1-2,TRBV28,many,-,CASSTGINYGYTF,TGTGCCAGCTCCACAGGGATAAACTATGGCTACACCTTC
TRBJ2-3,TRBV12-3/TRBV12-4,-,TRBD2,CASNFHLLAGGLADTQYF,TGTGCCAGCAATTTCCATCTACTAGCGGGAGGTTTGGCAGATACGCAGTATTTT
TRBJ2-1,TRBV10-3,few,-,CAISESEEGHEQFF,TGTGCCATCAGTGAGTCGGAGGAGGGTCATGAGCAGTTCTTC
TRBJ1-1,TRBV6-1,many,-,CASSPRGYETEAFF,TGTGCCAGCAGCCCTCGAGGGTATGAGACTGAAGCTTTCTTT
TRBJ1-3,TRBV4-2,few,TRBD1,CASSQDRGYSGNTIYF,TGTGCCAGCAGCCAAGACAGGGGGTACTCTGGAAACACCATATATTTT
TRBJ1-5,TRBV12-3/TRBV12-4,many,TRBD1,CASSLYRGGFGSNQPQHF,TGTGCCAGCAGTTTATACAGGGGCGGGTTTGGGAGCAATCAGCCCCAGCATTTT
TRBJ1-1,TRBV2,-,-,CAGGTLGGSYTEAFF,TGTGCCGGCGGGACCCTAGGGGGATCTTACACTGAAGCTTTCTTT
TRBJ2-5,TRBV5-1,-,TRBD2,CASSLDASGSLSWYF,TGCGCCAGCAGCTTGGATGCCAGCGGGAGCTTATCTTGGTACTTC
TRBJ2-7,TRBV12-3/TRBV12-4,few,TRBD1,CASSSTGGYGQYF,TGTGCCAGCAGTTCCACAGGGGGGTATGGGCAGTACTTC
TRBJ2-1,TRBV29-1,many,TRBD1,CSVAEARQGNNEQFF,TGCAGCGTTGCTGAAGCGAGACAGGGAAACAATGAGCAGTTCTTC
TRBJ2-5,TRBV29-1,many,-,CSVESRIETQYF,TGCAGCGTTGAATCGAGGATTGAGACCCAGTACTTC